Below are 19 T cell receptor beta chains sequenced from a single sample in a study of T cells in women clearing cervical HPV infection. The assay was immunoSEQ multiplex PCR, and TCRdb's table has in-frame clones only and misses some. In total, the table holds some 8,300 clones. Specimen: blood buffy coat. These receptor sequences come from a woman aged 18 to 75 with a cervical HPV16 infection that either progressed to CIN3+ or cleared (not recorded which).

Concerning this clone itself: The CDR3 is cut off 3 residues early in the read; its end comes from the germline J gene. This chain uses TRBV20-1 with TRBJ2-3, with unresolved D. The CDR3 spans 14 residues. Trimming took off 3 bases at V and 4 bases at J, with 14 bases between the two ends. Germline V CDR1 and CDR2: DFQATT, SNEGSKA (reference sequence). The CDR3 region is CSARGHPVPDTQYF. CDR3 DNA, as far as it was read: TGCAGTGCTAGGGGCCATCCGGTGCCAGATACG.

In the case of this clone: The read halts 3 residues ahead of the CDR3 end, with the missing end drawn from the germline J gene. The chain uses TRBV20-1 and TRBJ2-5; 12 bases agree with TRBD2. CDR1 DFQATT and CDR2 SNEGSKA come from the germline V gene (reference sequence). V lost 6 bases and J lost 2; bases outside the gene matches: 4. The CDR3 is 14 residues long. The CDR3 here is CSASLAGGQETQYF. Incomplete CDR3 DNA: TGCAGTGCGTCTCTAGCGGGGGGGCAAGAGACC.

Worth noting for this clone: The read halts 3 residues ahead of the CDR3 end, with the missing end drawn from the germline J gene. The rearrangement joins TRBV5-6 to TRBJ2-5; 7 nucleotides agree with TRBD2. Germline-derived CDR1 and CDR2 are SGHDT and YYEEEE. Trimming cost V 4 bases and J 5 bases; bases outside gene matches: 8. The CDR3 totals 14 residues. The CDR3 sequence: CASSVPGLMETQYF. The DNA read from the CDR3 is TGTGCCAGCAGCGTACCGGGACTAATGGAGACC.

Turning to this clone: With the read ending 3 residues before the CDR3 end, the germline J gene is used to fill in that end. This chain connects TRBV19 to TRBJ1-2; D uncertain. Germline CDR1 and CDR2: LNHDA and SQIVND (reference sequence). This CDR3 is 12 amino acids long. The CDR3 sequence: CASSQTRYDYTF. CDR3 DNA (partial): TGTGCCAGTAGCCAAACAAGATACGAC.

To note about this clone: The CDR3 is cut off 3 residues early in the read; its end comes from the germline J gene. This chain connects TRBV18 to TRBJ1-2, with D unclear. Germline values: CDR1 KGHSH, CDR2 LQKENI. The CDR3 consists of 15 residues. Here the CDR3 reads CASSPLLYRDNDYTF. The sequenced CDR3 bases are TGTGCCAGCTCACCACTGTTGTACAGAGACAATGAC.

On this clone itself: The sequence runs out 3 residues before the end of the CDR3; the remainder is reconstructed from the germline J gene. This chain joins TRBV19 and TRBJ1-1; 7 positions agree with TRBD1. The CDR3 contains 17 residues. Germline V CDR1 and CDR2: LNHDA, SQIVND (reference sequence). J gave up 1 base and V 5 bases, and 13 bases lay outside the gene matches. The DNA read from the CDR3 is TGTGCCAGTAGTCACAGGGGTGTGAGGGAGGGGAACACTGAA. It codes for CASSHRGVREGNTE. The entire CDR3 protein reads CASSHRGVREGNTEAFF.

As for this clone: The CDR3 end is not reached by the read, which stops 3 residues before it; the germline J gene fills it in. The V call is TRBV5-6, the J call TRBJ1-2; a weak D match, TRBD1 (6 bases). Germline V gene lookup returns CDR1 SGHDT and CDR2 YYEEEE. This CDR3 spans 14 amino acids. Deletions cut 4 bases from V and 7 bases from J, with 17 bases between. This CDR3 is CASSPRQAIAGYTF. CDR3 DNA (partial): TGTGCCAGCAGCCCGCGACAGGCAATTGCTGGC.

CDR3 sequence reads: CASSYGLAGYNEQFF. CDR3 DNA (partial): TGTGCCAGCAGCTACGGACTAGCGGGGTACAATGAG. The V call is TRBV11-2, the J call TRBJ2-1; TRBD2 matches 12 bases. The read comes to an end 3 residues before the CDR3 does, leaving the germline J gene to fill in the end. The CDR3 has 15 amino acids. In germline, CDR1 is SGHAT, CDR2 FQNNGV. Trimming removed 4 bases from V and 4 bases from J; junction bases left unmatched: 2.

Comment on this clone: The read terminates 3 residues ahead of where the CDR3 ends, so the germline J gene completes it. The chain links TRBV2 to TRBJ1-2; 8 bases match TRBD1. The germline gives CDR1 SNHLY, CDR2 FYNNEI. Trimming at V came to 6 bases and at J to 3 bases, leaving 6 bases not matched to a gene. The length of the CDR3 is 14 residues. CDR3 DNA (partial): TGTGCCAGCAGATCGGACAGGGTGGACTATGGC. This codes for CASRSDRVDYG. The CDR3, in full, reads CASRSDRVDYGYTF.

Remarks on this clone: One end of the junction is discordant with germline, which a read error may explain. The CDR3 goes on 3 residues after the read ends, and that part is filled in from the germline J gene. Other DNA variants within this sample encode the same CDR3. V is TRBV19 and J is TRBJ1-3; D is uncertain. The germline CDR1 and CDR2 sequences are LNHDA and SQIVND (reference sequence). This CDR3 has 16 amino acids. Partial CDR3 DNA: TGTGCCAGTAGTATCCGAAGCGGGAATACTGGAAACACG. Protein product: CASSIRSGNTGNT. The whole CDR3 is CASSIRSGNTGNTIYF.

A word on this clone: Coverage ceases 3 residues before the CDR3 finishes, and the germline J gene fills in the end. The genes are TRBV7-2 and TRBJ1-2; D gene unclear. Germline CDR1 is SGHTA and CDR2 is FQGNSA. This CDR3 contains 13 residues. CDR3 sequence reads: CASSPFPPDTYTF. The sequenced CDR3 bases are TGTGCCAGCAGCCCGTTCCCCCCAGATACC.

Comment on this clone: Read data end 3 residues before the CDR3 end; the end is taken from the germline J gene. This chain joins TRBV7-2 and TRBJ1-4; possible D gene TRBD1, 6 bases. The CDR3 loop spans 15 amino acids. Germline CDR1 is SGHTA and CDR2 is FQGNSA. The chain's CDR3 is CASSFGTTYNSPLFF. The CDR3 DNA, read in part, is TGTGCCAGCAGCTTCGGGACAACCTATAATTCACCA.

For this clone: The read finishes 3 residues shy of the CDR3 end, and the germline J gene is used to complete it. V is TRBV5-4 and J is TRBJ1-6; a possible D gene is TRBD1 (6 bases). CDR1 is SGHNT and CDR2 is YYREEE in the germline V gene (reference sequence). This CDR3 is built from 14 residues. Between the trimmed V and J ends, which lost 1 base and 9 bases, there was a span of 11 bases. CDR3 in amino acids: CASSLNRAVSPLHF. CDR3 DNA, as far as it was read: TGTGCCAGCAGCTTGAACAGGGCCGTTTCACCC.

To note about this clone: The CDR3 end falls 3 residues outside the read, so it is completed with the germline J gene. The chain has TRBV7-7 and TRBJ2-5, with a weak D call TRBD1 (5 bases). V lost 3 bases and J 4 bases, leaving 21 bases between the germline ends. CDR3 length equals 17 residues. Looked up from germline, CDR1 is SSHAT and CDR2 is FNYEAQ (reference sequence). The DNA read from the CDR3 is TGTGCCAGCAGCTTGACAATCCGACAGTCGATCGGAGAGACC. Its protein product is CASSLTIRQSIGET. The full CDR3 protein is CASSLTIRQSIGETQYF.

Frequency places this clone as medium-sized (0.01 to 0.1%). The read ends 3 residues before the CDR3 terminus; that terminus is restored from the germline J gene. This chain links TRBV20-1 with TRBJ2-7; a possible D gene is TRBD1 (5 bases). Germline CDR1 and CDR2: DFQATT and SNEGSKA (reference sequence). Trimming removed 3 bases from V and 5 bases from J, with 20 bases in between. The length of the CDR3 is 15 residues. The covered CDR3 bases are TGCAGTGCTAGTTCGTACAGGTTCTCTTTAAACGAG. It encodes CSASSYRFSLNE. The CDR3 in its entirety is CSASSYRFSLNEQYF.

With regard to this clone: The read ends 3 residues early relative to the CDR3; the germline J gene fills the gap. The chain uses TRBV19 and TRBJ1-5; tentatively, D is TRBD1 (5 bases). Deletions cut 4 bases from V and 4 bases from J, with 11 bases between. This CDR3 has 14 residues. The germline V gene has CDR1 LNHDA and CDR2 SQIVND (reference sequence). The CDR3 DNA, read in part, is TGTGCCAGTAGTACAACAGGTCCTAATCAGCCC. Translated, it gives CASSTTGPNQP. The whole CDR3 sequence is CASSTTGPNQPQHF.

Concerning this clone itself: With the read ending 3 residues before the CDR3 end, the germline J gene is used to fill in that end. The chain uses TRBV20-1 and TRBJ1-2, with 8 bases lining up with TRBD1. This CDR3 is built from 12 residues. The germline V gene encodes CDR1 DFQATT and CDR2 SNEGSKA (reference sequence). The covered CDR3 bases are TGCAGTGCAACAGACAGGGGCCATAGC. Protein product: CSATDRGHS. The whole CDR3 sequence reads CSATDRGHSYTF.

According to its frequency, this clone is medium-sized. With the read ending 3 residues before the CDR3 end, the germline J gene is used to fill in that end. The chain is built from TRBV10-3 and TRBJ2-5; maybe TRBD1 (6 bases). Looked up from germline, CDR1 is ENHRY and CDR2 is SYGVKD. CDR3 length: 15 amino acids. V gave up 7 bases and J gave up 4 bases, with 19 bases separating them. CDR3 DNA (partial): TGTGCCATCACCCCGAACGCGGCAGGGGTAGAGACC. Its protein product is CAITPNAAGVET. The full CDR3 is CAITPNAAGVETQYF.

Points on this clone: The read stops 3 residues short of the end of the CDR3; the missing end is completed from the germline J gene. The V call is TRBV7-9, the J call TRBJ1-2; the D is unclear. This CDR3 has 11 residues. Germline V gene sequence: CDR1 SEHNR, CDR2 FQNEAQ (reference sequence). V was cut by 7 bases and J by 2 bases, with 5 bases left in between. CDR3 in amino acids: CASTPNYGYTF. CDR3 bases read: TGTGCCAGCACCCCAAACTATGGC.